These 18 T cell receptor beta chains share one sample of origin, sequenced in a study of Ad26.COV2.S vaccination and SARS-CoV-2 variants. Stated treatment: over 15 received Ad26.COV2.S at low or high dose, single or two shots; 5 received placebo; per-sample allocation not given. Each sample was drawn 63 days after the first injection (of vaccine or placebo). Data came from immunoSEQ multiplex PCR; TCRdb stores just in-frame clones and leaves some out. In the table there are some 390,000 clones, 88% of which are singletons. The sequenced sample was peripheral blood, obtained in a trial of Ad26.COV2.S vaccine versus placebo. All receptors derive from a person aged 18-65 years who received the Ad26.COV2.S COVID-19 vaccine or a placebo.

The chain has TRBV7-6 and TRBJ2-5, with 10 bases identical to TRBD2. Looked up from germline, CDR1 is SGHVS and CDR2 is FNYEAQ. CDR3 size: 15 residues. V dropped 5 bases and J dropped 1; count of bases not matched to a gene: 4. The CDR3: CASSRLAGPQETQYF. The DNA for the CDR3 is TGTGCCAGCAGCCGACTAGCGGGTCCCCAAGAGACCCAGTACTTC.

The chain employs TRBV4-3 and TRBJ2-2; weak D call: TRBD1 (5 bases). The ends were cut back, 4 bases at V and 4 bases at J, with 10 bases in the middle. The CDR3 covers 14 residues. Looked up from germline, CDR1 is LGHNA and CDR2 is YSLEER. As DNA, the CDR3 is TGCGCCAGCAGCCGAGAAGGGGTCACCGGGGAGCTGTTTTTT. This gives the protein CASSREGVTGELFF.

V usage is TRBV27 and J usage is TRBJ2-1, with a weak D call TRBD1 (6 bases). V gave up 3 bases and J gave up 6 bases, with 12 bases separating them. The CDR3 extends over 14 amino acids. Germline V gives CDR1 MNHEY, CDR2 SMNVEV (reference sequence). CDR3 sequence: CASSFGGQFNEQFF. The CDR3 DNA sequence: TGTGCCAGCAGTTTCGGTGGACAGTTCAATGAGCAGTTCTTC.

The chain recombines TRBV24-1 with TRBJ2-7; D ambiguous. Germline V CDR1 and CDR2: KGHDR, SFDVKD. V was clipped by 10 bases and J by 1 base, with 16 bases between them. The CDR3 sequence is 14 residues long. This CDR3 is CATIPLDKSYEQYF. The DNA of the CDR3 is TGTGCCACTATCCCCCTAGACAAGTCCTACGAGCAGTACTTC.

The CDR3 spells CASSAGQGRTGELFF. CDR3 sequence (DNA): TGCGCCAGCAGTGCTGGACAGGGAAGGACCGGGGAGCTGTTTTTT. The chain has TRBV10-1 and TRBJ2-2; 8 bases match TRBD1. CDR3 length: 15 amino acids. Trimming removed 4 bases from V and 5 bases from J; junction bases left unmatched: 6. Germline V lookup: CDR1 WNHNN, CDR2 SYGVQD (reference sequence).

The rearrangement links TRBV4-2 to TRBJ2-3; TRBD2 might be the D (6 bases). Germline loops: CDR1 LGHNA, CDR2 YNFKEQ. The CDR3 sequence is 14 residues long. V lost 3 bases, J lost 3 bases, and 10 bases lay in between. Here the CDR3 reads CASSQGRGTDTQYF. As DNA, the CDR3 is TGTGCCAGCAGCCAGGGACGGGGGACAGATACGCAGTATTTT.

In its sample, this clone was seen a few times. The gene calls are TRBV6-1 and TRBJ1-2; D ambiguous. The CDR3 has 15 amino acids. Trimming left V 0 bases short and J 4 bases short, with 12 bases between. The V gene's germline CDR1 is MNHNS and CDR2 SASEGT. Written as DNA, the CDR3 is TGTGCCAGCAGTGAAGCCCTACAGAATACCTATGGCTACACCTTC. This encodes CASSEALQNTYGYTF.

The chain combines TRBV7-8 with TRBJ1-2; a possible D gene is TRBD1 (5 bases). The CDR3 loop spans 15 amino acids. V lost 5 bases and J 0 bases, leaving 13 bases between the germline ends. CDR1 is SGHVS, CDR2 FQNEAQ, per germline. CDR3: CASSDGRTPNYGYTF. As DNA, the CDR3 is TGTGCCAGCAGCGATGGCCGGACACCTAACTATGGCTACACCTTC. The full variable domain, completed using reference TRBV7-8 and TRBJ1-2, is GAGVSQSPRYKVAKRGQDVALRCDPISGHVSLFWYQQALGQGPEFLTYFQNEAQLDKSGLPSDRFFAERPEGSVSTLKIQRTQQEDSAVYLCASSDGRTPNYGYTFGSGTRLTVV.

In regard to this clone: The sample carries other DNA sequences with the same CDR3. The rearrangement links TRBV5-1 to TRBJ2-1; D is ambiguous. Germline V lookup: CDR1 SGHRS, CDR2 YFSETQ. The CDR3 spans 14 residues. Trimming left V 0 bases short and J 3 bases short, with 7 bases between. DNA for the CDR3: TGCGCCAGCAGCTTGGGGGCAGACTACAATGAGCAGTTCTTC. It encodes CASSLGADYNEQFF. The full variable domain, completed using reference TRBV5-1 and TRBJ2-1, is KAGVTQTPRYLIKTRGQQVTLSCSPISGHRSVSWYQQTPGQGLQFLFEYFSETQRNKGNFPGRFSGRQFSNSRSEMNVSTLELGDSALYLCASSLGADYNEQFFGPGTRLTVL.

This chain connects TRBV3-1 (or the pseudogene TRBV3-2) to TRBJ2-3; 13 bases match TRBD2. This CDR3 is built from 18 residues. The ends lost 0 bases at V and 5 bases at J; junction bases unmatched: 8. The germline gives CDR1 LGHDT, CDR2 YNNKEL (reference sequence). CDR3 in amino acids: CASSQDLGLAGVLDTQYF. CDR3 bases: TGTGCCAGCAGCCAAGATCTTGGACTAGCGGGGGTCCTAGATACGCAGTATTTT.

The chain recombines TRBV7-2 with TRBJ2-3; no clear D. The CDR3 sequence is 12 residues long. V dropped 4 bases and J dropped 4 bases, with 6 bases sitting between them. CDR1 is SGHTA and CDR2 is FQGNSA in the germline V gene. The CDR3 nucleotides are TGTGCCAGCAGCTCGACCGCAGATACGCAGTATTTT. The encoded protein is CASSSTADTQYF.

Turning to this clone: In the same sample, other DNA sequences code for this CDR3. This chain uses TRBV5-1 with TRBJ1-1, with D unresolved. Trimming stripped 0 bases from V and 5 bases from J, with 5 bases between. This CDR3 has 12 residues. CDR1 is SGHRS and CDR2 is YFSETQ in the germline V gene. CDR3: CASSLVGTEAFF. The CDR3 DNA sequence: TGCGCCAGCAGCTTGGTAGGGACTGAAGCTTTCTTT. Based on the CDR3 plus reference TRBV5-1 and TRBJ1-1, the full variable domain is KAGVTQTPRYLIKTRGQQVTLSCSPISGHRSVSWYQQTPGQGLQFLFEYFSETQRNKGNFPGRFSGRQFSNSRSEMNVSTLELGDSALYLCASSLVGTEAFFGQGTRLTVV.

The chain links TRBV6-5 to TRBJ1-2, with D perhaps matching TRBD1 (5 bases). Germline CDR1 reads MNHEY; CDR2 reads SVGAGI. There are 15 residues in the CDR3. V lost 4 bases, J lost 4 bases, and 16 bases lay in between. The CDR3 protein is CASSWSGSGLYGYTF. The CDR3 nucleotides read TGTGCCAGCAGTTGGTCCGGGTCGGGGCTCTATGGCTACACCTTC.

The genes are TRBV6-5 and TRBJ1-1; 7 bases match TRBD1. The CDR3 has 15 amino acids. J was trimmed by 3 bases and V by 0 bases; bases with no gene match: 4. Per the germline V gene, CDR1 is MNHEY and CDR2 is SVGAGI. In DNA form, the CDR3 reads TGTGCCAGCAGTTACTCGACAGGGTCGGACACTGAAGCTTTCTTT. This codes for CASSYSTGSDTEAFF.

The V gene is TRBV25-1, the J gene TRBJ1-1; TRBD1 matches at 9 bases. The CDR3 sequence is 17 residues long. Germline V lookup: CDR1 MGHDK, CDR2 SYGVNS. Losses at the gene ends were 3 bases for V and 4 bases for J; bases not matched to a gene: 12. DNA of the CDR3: TGTGCCAGCAGTGATCCTCTCGGACAGGGGCGGGGCACTGAAGCTTTCTTT. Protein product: CASSDPLGQGRGTEAFF.

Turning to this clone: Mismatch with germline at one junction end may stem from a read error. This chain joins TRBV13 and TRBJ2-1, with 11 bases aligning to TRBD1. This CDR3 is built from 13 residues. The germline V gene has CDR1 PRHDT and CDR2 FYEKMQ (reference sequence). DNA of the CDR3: TGTGCCAGCAGCTTGGGACCGGGACAGGGGGTGCTCTTC. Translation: CASSLGPGQGVLF.

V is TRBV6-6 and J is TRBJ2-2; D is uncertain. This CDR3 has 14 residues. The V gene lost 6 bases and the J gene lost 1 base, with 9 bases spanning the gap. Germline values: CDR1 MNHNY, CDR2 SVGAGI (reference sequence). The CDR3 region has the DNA TGTGCCAGCAGGCCGGGTTTGAACACCGGGGAGCTGTTTTTT. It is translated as CASRPGLNTGELFF.

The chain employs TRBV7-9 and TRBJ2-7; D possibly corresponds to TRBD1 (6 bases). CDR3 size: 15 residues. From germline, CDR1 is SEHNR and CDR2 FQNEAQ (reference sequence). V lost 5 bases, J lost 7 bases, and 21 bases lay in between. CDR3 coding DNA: TGTGCCAGCAGCCCCCCGGGACACCGGACCAAAGAGCAGTACTTC. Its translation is CASSPPGHRTKEQYF.